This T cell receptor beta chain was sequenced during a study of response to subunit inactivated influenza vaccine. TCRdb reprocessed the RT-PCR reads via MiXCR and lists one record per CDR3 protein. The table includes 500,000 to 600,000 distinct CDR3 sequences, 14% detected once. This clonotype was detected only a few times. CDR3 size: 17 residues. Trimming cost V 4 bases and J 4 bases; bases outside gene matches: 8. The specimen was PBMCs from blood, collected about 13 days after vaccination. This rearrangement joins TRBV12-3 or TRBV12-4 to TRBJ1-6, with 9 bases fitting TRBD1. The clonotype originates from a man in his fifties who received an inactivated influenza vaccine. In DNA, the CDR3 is TGTGCCAGCAGTTCCTTCGCCGGGACAGGGTATAATTCACCCCTCCACTTT. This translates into CASSSFAGTGYNSPLHF.